The subject of this entry is one TCR beta chain. This receptor's antigen is unknown. Nothing much larger sits one base from this clone, and base qualities are not available. TCRbeta CDR3 regions were amplified from genomic DNA by means of the immunoSEQ Assay, a bias-controlled multiplex PCR. The authors' analysis ran thus. Within the assay, amplification of reference gene primers was used to estimate how many nucleated cells each sample contained. To quantify the absolute abundance of each unique TCRbeta CDR3 rearrangement, sequence reads were collapsed and filtered. Productive Simpson clonality was computed per sample as the square root of Simpson's diversity index over productive rearrangements. The immuneACCESS repertoire file appears here via TCRdb, limited to in-frame rearrangements. These files lack a portion of the clones; in checked studies, under half of the deficit traces to unresolved V genes, and the cause of the others is not known. V and J calls and clone size are as listed in that table; D and trimming were resolved from the DNA. The sample profile shows about 270,000 clones; about 87% of them were found once. The ten largest make up 3.5% to 4.5% of the sample.

This record belongs to a study of blood T cell repertoires in COVID-19 (dated by TCRdb to 2018 to 2021). Concerning the study at large: Collaborator samples came from the United States, Italy and Spain and covered acute and convalescent phases of COVID-19. The material from the prospective study consisted of cDNA or gDNA derived from T cells, B-cell-depleted T cells, or PBMCs. The dataset comprised deeply sampled blood TCRbeta repertoires from subjects exposed to, actively infected with, or recovered from COVID-19. The repertoires were made available in a free public database intended to serve as a resource for research on the immune response to SARS-CoV-2. Samples came from the ongoing ImmuneRACE study (first 160 participants) plus 1,254 subjects from 6 global collaborators. Nearly every sample came with metadata listing a de-identified subject ID, COVID-19 status, age in years and sex. Where available, HLA class I and class II types were obtained from metadata supplied by the sample provider rather than from assay-based typing. What the study reported, not specific to this receptor: The quantity of clinical and demographic metadata differed by source and by participant and was supplied without curation.

Samples from volunteer blood donors who had recovered from COVID-19 were contributed by a second Seattle source. Whole blood was collected in K2EDTA tubes by collaborating institutions according to the institutions' own protocols. For TCRbeta analysis, collaborators shipped samples in one of three forms: frozen whole blood, isolated PBMCs, or DNA extracted from either of those sample types. V and J lose 3 bases and 0 bases, and a span of 8 bases separates them. CDR1 and CDR2 are read off the germline V gene (reference sequence) as SEHNR and FQNEAQ. The CDR3 runs 15 amino acids, cysteine and phenylalanine included. Kept here is only the CDR3 DNA, which spans 45 bases and is read in frame from base 1.

In this chain, TRBV7-9 is recombined with TRBJ2-2; the D gene lacks a confident call. Sequencing was done on a sample of peripheral blood. This receptor was taken from a man aged 60-69 years who had recovered from COVID-19. The DNA sequence is as follows: TGTGCCAGCAGCTTTTACAGTTCGAACACCGGGGAGCTGTTTTTT. Its product reads: CASSFYSSNTGELFF.